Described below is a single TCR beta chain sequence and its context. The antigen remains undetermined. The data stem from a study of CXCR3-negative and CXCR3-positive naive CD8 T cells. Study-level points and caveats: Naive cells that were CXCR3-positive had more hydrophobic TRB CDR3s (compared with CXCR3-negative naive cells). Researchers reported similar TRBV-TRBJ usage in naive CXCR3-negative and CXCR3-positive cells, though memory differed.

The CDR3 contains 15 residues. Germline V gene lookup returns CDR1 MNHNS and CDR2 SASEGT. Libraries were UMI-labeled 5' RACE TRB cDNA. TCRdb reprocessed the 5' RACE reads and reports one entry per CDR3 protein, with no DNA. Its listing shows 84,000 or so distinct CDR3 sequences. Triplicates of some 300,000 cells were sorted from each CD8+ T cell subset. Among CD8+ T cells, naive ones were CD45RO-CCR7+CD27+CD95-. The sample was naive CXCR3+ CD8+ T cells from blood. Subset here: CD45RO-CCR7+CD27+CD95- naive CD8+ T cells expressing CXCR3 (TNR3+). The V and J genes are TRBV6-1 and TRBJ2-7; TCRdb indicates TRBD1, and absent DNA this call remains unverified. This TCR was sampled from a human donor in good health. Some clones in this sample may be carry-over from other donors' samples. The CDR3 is CASREGPTGGHEQYF.